Presented here are 27 T cell receptor beta chains from one specimen sequenced in a study of blood T cell repertoires in COVID-19. TCRdb's table, derived via immunoSEQ multiplex PCR, lists solely in-frame clones and lacks some. This repertoire shows about 120,000 clones, about 79% found once; its top ten account for over 2%. Sequenced: peripheral blood. These receptors were taken from a man in his sixties or seventies with acute or convalescent COVID-19.

The V call is TRBV18, the J call TRBJ2-6; D is undetermined. V dropped 3 bases and J dropped 0 bases, with 9 bases sitting between them. The CDR3 has 16 amino acids. Germline CDR1 KGHSH, CDR2 LQKENI. DNA for the CDR3: TGTGCCAGCTCACCTGGCACCCACTCTGGGGCCAACGTCCTGACTTTC. Its translation: CASSPGTHSGANVLTF.

This chain links TRBV9 with TRBJ2-5; TRBD1 matches at 7 bases. There are 16 residues in the CDR3. Germline CDR1 SGDLS, CDR2 YYNGEE. Germline trimming cut 3 bases from V and 0 bases from J; bases unmatched to any gene: 8. The CDR3 nucleotides read TGTGCCAGCAGCGGACCCCGGGACAGCTACCAAGAGACCCAGTACTTC. It is translated as CASSGPRDSYQETQYF.

The chain employs TRBV18 and TRBJ2-1, with a weak D call TRBD2 (6 bases). Trimming stripped 1 base from V and 2 bases from J, with 9 bases between. CDR1 and CDR2 (germline): KGHSH, LQKENI. This CDR3 contains 15 residues. CDR3 in DNA: TGTGCCAGCTCACCACTACGGGGGACCTACAATGAGCAGTTCTTC. This sequence encodes CASSPLRGTYNEQFF.

The V gene is TRBV7-9, the J gene TRBJ1-4; no clear D gene. Trimming shortened V by 1 base and J by 7 bases, and 13 bases separated the two germline ends. CDR3 length: 15 residues. Germline-derived CDR1 and CDR2 are SEHNR and FQNEAQ (reference sequence). The chain's CDR3 is CASSLVKGGSEKLFF. The CDR3 region has the DNA TGTGCCAGCAGCTTAGTGAAGGGCGGGAGTGAAAAACTGTTTTTT.

The rearrangement uses TRBV10-3 and TRBJ1-4; no firm D call. V gave up 10 bases and J gave up 7 bases, with 10 bases separating them. This CDR3 is 11 amino acids long. CDR1 and CDR2 (germline): ENHRY, SYGVKD. For the CDR3, the DNA is TGTGCCACGGGAGGGCCTGAAAAACTGTTTTTT. It is translated as CATGGPEKLFF.

This chain joins TRBV29-1 and TRBJ2-2, with D uncertain. Trimming left V 5 bases short and J 1 base short, with 8 bases between. Per the germline V gene, CDR1 is SQVTM and CDR2 is ANQGSEA. The CDR3 spans 13 residues. DNA of the CDR3: TGCAGCGTTAGCGTCGGGAACACCGGGGAGCTGTTTTTT. It is translated as CSVSVGNTGELFF.

The chain employs TRBV14 and TRBJ2-1; 9 bases match TRBD1. Germline values: CDR1 SGHDN, CDR2 FVKESK. The CDR3 consists of 13 residues. The V gene end was trimmed by 1 base and the J gene end by 10 bases; junction bases not matched to a gene: 2. CDR3 in DNA: TGTGCCAGCAGCCAAGTGGGACAGGGCGAGCAGTTCTTC. Residues: CASSQVGQGEQFF. The whole variable domain, remainder taken from reference TRBV14 and TRBJ2-1, is EAGVTQFPSHSVIEKGQTVTLRCDPISGHDNLYWYRRVMGKEIKFLLHFVKESKQDESGMPNNRFLAERTGGTYSTLKVQPAELEDSGVYFCASSQVGQGEQFFGPGTRLTVL.

V usage is TRBV5-4 and J usage is TRBJ2-3, with 7 bases matching TRBD2. The CDR3 runs 15 residues. The V segment lost 0 bases and the J segment 1 base; nucleotides outside the gene matches: 2. Germline V gene sequence: CDR1 SGHNT, CDR2 YYREEE (reference sequence). CDR3 sequence reads: CASSLGGGGTDTQYF. The CDR3 DNA is TGTGCCAGCAGCTTGGGCGGGGGTGGCACAGATACGCAGTATTTT.

The V and J genes are TRBV6-2 or TRBV6-3 and TRBJ1-2; a weak D match, TRBD1 (5 bases). Germline values: CDR1 MNHEY, CDR2 SVGEGT. Between the trimmed V and J ends, which lost 5 bases and 4 bases, there was a span of 17 bases. The CDR3 length is 15 residues. DNA for the CDR3: TGTGCCAGCAGTCCCGAGGGACGCGGGATCTATGGCTACACCTTC. Amino acids: CASSPEGRGIYGYTF.

The chain joins TRBV5-6 to TRBJ1-2, with 10 bases fitting TRBD1. Germline V gene lookup returns CDR1 SGHDT and CDR2 YYEEEE. V was pared by 4 bases and J by 4 bases, with 4 bases of the junction left unmatched. This CDR3 region has 14 residues. The CDR3 DNA sequence: TGTGCCAGCAGCAGGCGGACAGGGGGCTATGGCTACACCTTC. Translated: CASSRRTGGYGYTF.

J is TRBJ2-2 and V is TRBV7-2; D not certain. The V gene's germline CDR1 is SGHTA and CDR2 FQGNSA. The CDR3 is 15 amino acids. Trimming removed 5 bases from V and 8 bases from J, with 18 bases in between. CDR3 nucleotide sequence: TGTGCCAGCAGCCATCCAACAGAGTTCCCAGGGGAGCTGTTTTTT. Translated, it gives CASSHPTEFPGELFF.

DNA of the CDR3: TGTGCCAGCAGCAAGGACGGCAGGGGGTATGGCTACACCTTC. This sequence encodes CASSKDGRGYGYTF. The chain combines TRBV7-2 with TRBJ1-2; 7 nucleotides align to TRBD1. Germline V CDR1 and CDR2: SGHTA, FQGNSA. Losses at the gene ends were 5 bases for V and 5 bases for J; bases not matched to a gene: 8. The length of the CDR3 is 14 residues.

This clone has more than one count but fewer than ten. The rearrangement uses TRBV15 and TRBJ1-2; D uncertain. Trimming took 7 bases from V and 7 from J, leaving 16 bases between them. The CDR3 has 13 amino acids. The germline gives CDR1 LNHNV, CDR2 YYDKDF (reference sequence). The CDR3 here is CATTLERRTGYTF. Here the CDR3 DNA reads TGTGCCACCACCCTAGAGAGGAGAACTGGCTACACCTTC.

The rearrangement links TRBV4-3 to TRBJ1-6; D may be TRBD1 (6 bases). The CDR3 consists of 13 residues. V lost 3 bases, J lost 10 bases, and 10 bases lay in between. Germline CDR1 is LGHNA and CDR2 is YSLEER. The CDR3: CASSQHRESPLHF. The CDR3 DNA is TGCGCCAGCAGCCAGCACAGGGAGTCACCCCTCCACTTT.

This clone has just a few counts. The chain links TRBV3-1 (or the pseudogene TRBV3-2) to TRBJ2-7, with 10 bases matching TRBD2. Germline lookup yields CDR1 LGHDT and CDR2 YNNKEL (reference sequence). Trimming took 1 base from V and 4 from J; bases not matched to a gene: 13. The CDR3 spans 18 residues. The CDR3 DNA reads TGTGCCAGCAGCCAAGTGGAACTAGCGGGGACTCCTAGTTACGAGCAGTACTTC. The encoded protein is CASSQVELAGTPSYEQYF.

The CDR3 bases are TGTGCCAGCAGCTTAGTACTAGTGGGCACCGGGGAGCTGTTTTTT. This gives the protein CASSLVLVGTGELFF. The chain carries TRBV7-2 and TRBJ2-2, with D perhaps TRBD2 (5 bases). V was cut by 1 base and J by 4 bases, with 10 bases left in between. The germline CDR1 and CDR2 sequences are SGHTA and FQGNSA. CDR3 length: 15 amino acids.

The V call is TRBV5-1, the J call TRBJ2-3, with D possibly matching TRBD2 (5 bases). Germline V gene lookup returns CDR1 SGHRS and CDR2 YFSETQ. The CDR3 is 15 residues long. Trimming shortened V by 2 bases and J by 1 base, and 11 bases separated the two germline ends. The CDR3: CASSFSGSGTDTQYF. The DNA of the CDR3 is TGCGCCAGCAGCTTTTCGGGTAGCGGCACAGATACGCAGTATTTT.

The chain is built from TRBV19 and TRBJ2-5; D gene unclear. In germline, CDR1 is LNHDA, CDR2 SQIVND (reference sequence). Trimming stripped 6 bases from V and 3 bases from J, with 11 bases between. The CDR3 extends over 13 amino acids. The DNA for the CDR3 is TGTGCCAGTAGCCGCTCGCGAGAAGAGACCCAGTACTTC. This sequence encodes CASSRSREETQYF. The variable domain in full, completed from reference TRBV19 and TRBJ2-5, reads DGGITQSPKYLFRKEGQNVTLSCEQNLNHDAMYWYRQDPGQGLRLIYYSQIVNDFQKGDIAEGYSVSREKKESFPLTVTSAQKNPTAFYLCASSRSREETQYFGPGTRLLVL.

The V gene is TRBV5-1, the J gene TRBJ2-7; D gene uncertain. CDR3 length equals 15 residues. CDR1 and CDR2 from the germline V gene are SGHRS and YFSETQ. V shed 0 bases and J shed 0 bases, with 10 bases lying between them. In DNA, the CDR3 is TGCGCCAGCAGCTTGGTCGCGTCGAGCTCCTACGAGCAGTACTTC. Translation gives CASSLVASSSYEQYF.

This sequence joins TRBV10-3 and TRBJ2-1, with D tentatively TRBD2 (6 bases). The V gene's germline CDR1 is ENHRY and CDR2 SYGVKD. Trimming took 8 bases from V and 5 from J, leaving 10 bases between them. This CDR3 region has 12 residues. This CDR3 reads CAIGREHNEQFF. DNA for the CDR3: TGTGCCATCGGGCGGGAACACAATGAGCAGTTCTTC.

The chain employs TRBV4-3 and TRBJ2-1, with D possibly being TRBD1 (6 bases). With 0 bases removed from V and 2 bases from J, the gap between germline ends came to 14 bases. Per germline, CDR1 LGHNA and CDR2 YSLEER. This CDR3 region has 17 residues. CDR3 in amino acids: CASSQESGGFTYNEQFF. CDR3 sequence (DNA): TGCGCCAGCAGCCAAGAGTCTGGGGGCTTCACCTACAATGAGCAGTTCTTC.

This chain connects TRBV7-3 to TRBJ1-1, with D possibly matching TRBD1 (6 bases). The germline V gene has CDR1 SGHTA and CDR2 FQGTGA. The CDR3 runs to 14 residues. V shed 5 bases and J shed 3 bases, with 13 bases lying between them. Here the CDR3 reads CASSEGGAHTEAFF. The DNA for the CDR3 is TGTGCCAGCAGCGAAGGGGGTGCACACACTGAAGCTTTCTTT.

The CDR3 nucleotides are TGTGCCAGCAGCTTAGTCAGGAACACTGAAGCTTTCTTT. This gives the protein CASSLVRNTEAFF. The chain uses TRBV11-2 and TRBJ1-1, with D unclear. The CDR3 sequence is 13 residues long. Germline CDR1 is SGHAT and CDR2 is FQNNGV. Trimming stripped 1 base from V and 1 base from J, with 4 bases between.

Remarks on this clone: Other nucleotide sequences from this sample produce the same CDR3. The rearrangement uses TRBV5-1 and TRBJ2-7; D is unclear. This CDR3 has 13 amino acids. Germline V gives CDR1 SGHRS, CDR2 YFSETQ. The germline V and J ends were trimmed by 0 bases and 3 bases, with 7 bases remaining between them. Here the CDR3 DNA reads TGCGCCAGCAGCTTGGGCAGGCGCTACGAGCAGTACTTC. It translates to CASSLGRRYEQYF. Supplemented by reference TRBV5-1 and TRBJ2-7, the full variable domain reads KAGVTQTPRYLIKTRGQQVTLSCSPISGHRSVSWYQQTPGQGLQFLFEYFSETQRNKGNFPGRFSGRQFSNSRSEMNVSTLELGDSALYLCASSLGRRYEQYFGPGTRLTVT.

The CDR3 region has the DNA TGTGCCAGCAGCTTGGAGGGGTCGAACACCGGGGAGCTGTTTTTT. It translates to CASSLEGSNTGELFF. The chain recombines TRBV5-5 with TRBJ2-2; a possible D gene is TRBD1 (5 bases). CDR1 is SGHKS and CDR2 is YYEKEE in the germline V gene (reference sequence). V gave up 0 bases and J gave up 0 bases, with 6 bases separating them. The length of the CDR3 is 15 residues.

CDR3 sequence: CATSDRGQGYTF. The CDR3 nucleotides are TGTGCCACCAGTGACCGCGGACAGGGCTACACCTTC. This chain uses TRBV24-1 with TRBJ1-2; tentatively, D is TRBD1 (6 bases). The CDR3 loop spans 12 amino acids. Germline V lookup: CDR1 KGHDR, CDR2 SFDVKD. Trimming took 4 bases from V and 8 from J, leaving 10 bases between them.

The rearrangement joins TRBV6-6 to TRBJ1-3, with TRBD1 matching 7 bases. Trimming took 7 bases from V and 0 from J; bases not matched to a gene: 9. The CDR3 is made up of 16 amino acids. Germline CDR1 is MNHNY and CDR2 is SVGAGI (reference sequence). The CDR3, as DNA: TGTGCCAGCACTCAACGGACAGGACGCTCTGGAAACACCATATATTTT. It translates to CASTQRTGRSGNTIYF.